A single sample gave rise to the 18 T cell receptor beta chains below, sequenced in a study of blood T cell repertoires in COVID-19. Produced via immunoSEQ multiplex PCR; TCRdb's table is partial and in-frame only. The sample carries 200,000 to 250,000 clones, approximately 82% recorded once. The sequenced material came from peripheral blood. The receptor set was obtained from a woman of 80 years or more with acute or convalescent COVID-19.

The chain couples TRBV7-2 to TRBJ2-3; 9 bases line up with TRBD2. The germline gives CDR1 SGHTA, CDR2 FQGNSA. The CDR3 sequence is 16 residues long. V lost 1 base and J lost 0; bases outside the gene matches: 2. The CDR3 spells CASSLVSGGSTDTQYF. For the CDR3, the DNA is TGTGCCAGCAGCTTAGTTAGCGGGGGTAGCACAGATACGCAGTATTTT.

This chain links TRBV5-6 with TRBJ1-6; the match to TRBD1 covers 7 bases. The CDR3 is 16 residues long. Germline V gene sequence: CDR1 SGHDT, CDR2 YYEEEE. Unmatched junction bases numbered 9, after V lost 0 bases and J lost 9 bases. CDR3: CASSLASTGVGSPLHF. The CDR3 coding sequence is TGTGCCAGCAGCTTGGCAAGTACAGGGGTGGGTTCACCCCTCCACTTT.

Worth noting for this clone: The sample carries other DNA sequences with the same CDR3. The chain combines TRBV11-2 with TRBJ1-3; TRBD1 is a possible D gene (5 bases). The CDR3 has 13 amino acids. CDR1 is SGHAT and CDR2 is FQNNGV in the germline V gene. The V gene lost 5 bases and the J gene lost 7 bases, with 12 bases spanning the gap. CDR3 protein: CASSLAGGNTIYF. The CDR3, as DNA: TGTGCCAGCAGCCTCGCCGGGGGGAACACCATATATTTT. Supplemented by reference TRBV11-2 and TRBJ1-3, the full variable domain reads EAGVAQSPRYKIIEKRQSVAFWCNPISGHATLYWYQQILGQGPKLLIQFQNNGVVDDSQLPKDRFSAERLKGVDSTLKIQPAKLEDSAVYLCASSLAGGNTIYFGEGSWLTVV.

The chain joins TRBV19 to TRBJ1-2, with a tentative D call TRBD1 (6 bases). Germline CDR1 reads LNHDA; CDR2 reads SQIVND (reference sequence). V shed 3 bases and J shed 1 base, with 12 bases lying between them. The CDR3 is 15 amino acids. Here the CDR3 reads CASSIPGQINYGYTF. CDR3 bases: TGTGCCAGTAGTATTCCCGGACAGATTAACTATGGCTACACCTTC.

The chain links TRBV29-1 to TRBJ2-7; a weak D match, TRBD1 (7 bases). The CDR3 covers 14 residues. CDR1 is SQVTM, CDR2 ANQGSEA, per germline. V was cut by 4 bases and J by 0 bases, with 13 bases left in between. CDR3 DNA sequence: TGCAGCGTTGCTAGCAGGGGGGACTCCTACGAGCAGTACTTC. It translates to CSVASRGDSYEQYF.

J is TRBJ1-3 and V is TRBV10-1; the D is unclear. The germline V gene has CDR1 WNHNN and CDR2 SYGVQD (reference sequence). CDR3 length equals 20 residues. Trimming left V 6 bases short and J 4 bases short, with 31 bases between. The CDR3: CASRRHGTNPALWRGNTIYF. The CDR3 region has the DNA TGCGCCAGCAGACGCCACGGAACTAACCCAGCTCTATGGAGGGGAAACACCATATATTTT.

This chain connects TRBV5-5 to TRBJ2-3; 10 nucleotides match TRBD2. Losses at the gene ends were 0 bases for V and 9 bases for J; bases not matched to a gene: 10. CDR1 is SGHKS, CDR2 YYEKEE, per germline (reference sequence). This CDR3 comprises 16 residues. CDR3 nucleotides: TGTGCCAGCAGCTTGGCGGAGCGGGGGGGTGTGGGGACGCAGTATTTT. It yields the protein CASSLAERGGVGTQYF.

The chain recombines TRBV6-1 with TRBJ1-2, with D unclear. The length of the CDR3 is 13 residues. CDR1 is MNHNS, CDR2 SASEGT, per germline. The V gene lost 2 bases and the J gene lost 4 bases, with 8 bases spanning the gap. CDR3 protein: CASSEPGGYGYTF. The CDR3, as DNA: TGTGCCAGCAGTGAACCGGGAGGCTATGGCTACACCTTC.

The chain combines TRBV7-9 with TRBJ2-3; 7 bases align to TRBD2. Germline assignment: CDR1 SEHNR and CDR2 FQNEAQ (reference sequence). V shed 3 bases, J shed 2 bases, and the junction held 5 bases outside the gene matches. The CDR3 consists of 15 residues. The CDR3 region is CASSLGQRDTDTQYF. The CDR3 DNA reads TGTGCCAGCAGCTTGGGGCAGCGGGACACAGATACGCAGTATTTT. The full variable domain, with the rest looked up from reference TRBV7-9 and TRBJ2-3, is DTGVSQNPRHKITKRGQNVTFRCDPISEHNRLYWYRQTLGQGPEFLTYFQNEAQLEKSRLLSDRFSAERPKGSFSTLEIQRTEQGDSAMYLCASSLGQRDTDTQYFGPGTRLTVL.

This clone was seen once. Other DNA variants within this sample encode the same CDR3. The CDR3 reads CASSIARGPADTQYF. As DNA, the CDR3 is TGTGCCAGTAGTATAGCCAGGGGTCCGGCAGATACGCAGTATTTT. V is TRBV19 and J is TRBJ2-3; tentative D call: TRBD1 (6 bases). The CDR3 runs 15 residues. Per the germline V gene, CDR1 is LNHDA and CDR2 is SQIVND (reference sequence). Deletions cut 1 base from V and 4 bases from J, with 12 bases between.

This clone was recorded a few times. The CDR3 protein is CASSFIGTGKHQETQYF. In DNA, the CDR3 is TGTGCCAGCAGCTTCATCGGGACAGGGAAACACCAAGAGACCCAGTACTTC. J is TRBJ2-5 and V is TRBV7-8; TRBD1 aligns across 9 bases. Germline V CDR1 and CDR2: SGHVS, FQNEAQ. Trimming cost V 3 bases and J 0 bases; bases outside gene matches: 8. This CDR3 is built from 17 residues. The full variable domain, its missing parts supplied by reference TRBV7-8 and TRBJ2-5, is GAGVSQSPRYKVAKRGQDVALRCDPISGHVSLFWYQQALGQGPEFLTYFQNEAQLDKSGLPSDRFFAERPEGSVSTLKIQRTQQEDSAVYLCASSFIGTGKHQETQYFGPGTRLLVL.

The chain recombines TRBV13 with TRBJ2-7, with TRBD2 matching 14 bases. CDR1 PRHDT and CDR2 FYEKMQ come from the germline V gene (reference sequence). After removal of 6 bases from V and 3 bases from J, the junction contained 7 bases not matched to a gene. The CDR3 length is 16 residues. CDR3 nucleotides: TGTGCCAGCAGACGACGGACTAGCGGGGGGCTCTACGAGCAGTACTTC. As protein: CASRRRTSGGLYEQYF.

The chain employs TRBV2 and TRBJ2-3; the match to TRBD1 covers 8 bases. There are 18 residues in the CDR3. Unmatched junction bases numbered 12, after V lost 0 bases and J lost 4 bases. Germline CDR1 SNHLY, CDR2 FYNNEI. The CDR3 nucleotides read TGTGCCAGCAGTGAAGCATACTTCGGGACAGGTGGTCCAGATACGCAGTATTTT. Its protein is CASSEAYFGTGGPDTQYF.

The chain has TRBV6-1 and TRBJ1-2, with D unclear. V lost 2 bases and J lost 4, with 8 bases in between. The germline CDR1 and CDR2 sequences are MNHNS and SASEGT. This CDR3 has 13 amino acids. CDR3 in amino acids: CASSESGSYGYTF. The CDR3 coding sequence is TGTGCCAGCAGTGAATCGGGGAGCTATGGCTACACCTTC.

V is TRBV28 and J is TRBJ1-6; D is perhaps TRBD1 (5 bases). Trimming left V 6 bases short and J 9 bases short, with 9 bases between. CDR3 length: 12 residues. Germline V CDR1 and CDR2: MDHEN, SYDVKM. In DNA form, the CDR3 reads TGTGCCAGCAGCCAGGGTGTTTCACCCCTCCACTTT. Its translation: CASSQGVSPLHF.

V usage is TRBV6-1 and J usage is TRBJ1-3; D unclear. CDR1 and CDR2 from the germline V gene are MNHNS and SASEGT. The CDR3 loop spans 15 amino acids. Trimming pared 2 bases from V and 4 bases from J, leaving 12 bases between. The DNA for the CDR3 is TGTGCCAGCAGTGAACCCGGGTTGGAAGGAAACACCATATATTTT. The encoded protein is CASSEPGLEGNTIYF.

The chain has TRBV5-4 and TRBJ2-7; D remains ambiguous. V lost 3 bases and J lost 0, with 7 bases in between. Per germline, CDR1 SGHNT and CDR2 YYREEE (reference sequence). The CDR3 is 13 amino acids. Here the CDR3 reads CASSSVNSYEQYF. CDR3 coding DNA: TGTGCCAGCAGCTCGGTAAACTCCTACGAGCAGTACTTC.

This clone has a count of ten or more. V and J are TRBV19 and TRBJ1-2; no clear D gene. CDR1 is LNHDA, CDR2 SQIVND, per germline (reference sequence). Trimming took 4 bases from V and 5 from J, leaving 14 bases between them. The CDR3 spans 14 residues. The CDR3 spells CASSTASQAYGYTF. The CDR3 region has the DNA TGTGCCAGTAGTACTGCCAGCCAGGCGTATGGCTACACCTTC.